The rows below give T cell receptor beta chains drawn from one sample of a study of breast tumors, draining lymph nodes, adjacent tissues. TCRdb re-derived calls from the multiplex PCR reads in MiXCR, one entry per CDR3 protein. The repertoire holds 150,000 to 200,000 distinct CDR3 sequences, with 25% to 40% as singletons. The material sequenced was axillary lymph node tissue. The receptors come from a female donor with breast cancer. Some clones in this sample may be carry-over from other donors' samples. CDR3s include the opening cysteine and the closing phenylalanine or tryptophan. The D gene is left open where the match is weak. Some rows mark clone size as missing; the rest say once, few, many or name a class of expanded clone.

v_call	j_call	d_call	clone_size	cdr3_length	cdr3_nt	cdr3_aa
TRBV7-2	TRBJ2-1	TRBD1	many	18	TGTGCCAGCAGCTTCAGCATAACCGGGACAGATACTTACAATGAGCAGTTCTTC	CASSFSITGTDTYNEQFF
TRBV11-2	TRBJ2-3	.	many	16	TGTGCCAGCAGCTTTAACAGCGGTCCCGACACAGATACGCAGTATTTT	CASSFNSGPDTDTQYF
TRBV20-1	TRBJ1-3	.	many	16	TGCAGTGCTAGAGATCCTGTCCAGGCGGCGGGAAACACCATATATTTT	CSARDPVQAAGNTIYF
TRBV5-8	TRBJ1-2	TRBD1	many	14	TGTGCCATTCAACAGGGGGCGGGTAGCTATGGCTACACCTTC	CAIQQGAGSYGYTF
TRBV19	TRBJ2-3	TRBD2	many	16	TGTGCCAGTAGTATAGGCAATAGCGGGGGAACAGATACGCAGTATTTT	CASSIGNSGGTDTQYF
TRBV13	TRBJ1-2	.	many	13	TGTGCCAGCAGCTTACGGTCGCGGGATGGCTACACCTTC	CASSLRSRDGYTF
TRBV27	TRBJ2-3	TRBD2	many	15	TGTGCCAGCAGTTTATACGGGGGGGGCCCAGATACGCAGTATTTT	CASSLYGGGPDTQYF
TRBV24-1	TRBJ2-1	TRBD2	many	16	TGTGCCACCAGTGATCCCGGGACTAGCGGCGGGAATGAGCAGTTCTTC	CATSDPGTSGGNEQFF
TRBV4-1	TRBJ1-5	TRBD1	many	17	TGCGCCAGCAGCCAAGATCCGGGACAGGGAGAAGGTCAGCCCCAGCATTTT	CASSQDPGQGEGQPQHF
TRBV15	TRBJ2-6	TRBD2	.	17	TGTGCCACCAGCAGAGATAGCGGGATCTCTGGGGCCAACGTCCTGACTTTC	CATSRDSGISGANVLTF
TRBV6-1	TRBJ2-5	.	many	13	TGTGCCAGCCGGTCTCAGGGCTGGGAGACCCAGTACTTC	CASRSQGWETQYF
TRBV28	TRBJ1-2	.	.	12	TGTGCCAGCAGTTTACGGGGGGATGGCTACACCTTC	CASSLRGDGYTF
TRBV3-1	TRBJ1-2	TRBD1	.	14	TGTGCCAGCAGCCAAGATGGGACAGCATATGGCTACACCTTC	CASSQDGTAYGYTF
TRBV5-5	TRBJ1-6	.	many	16	TGTGCCAGCAGCTTGGATGAAAGCTCCTATAATTCACCCCTCCACTTT	CASSLDESSYNSPLHF
TRBV10-3	TRBJ2-7	TRBD1	many	11	TGTGCCGTTGGACAGGCTTACGAGCAGTACTTC	CAVGQAYEQYF
TRBV7-4	TRBJ1-2	.	.	13	TGTGCCAGCAGCCCACGGGACGGCTGGGGCTACACCTTC	CASSPRDGWGYTF
TRBV29-1	TRBJ2-2	.	many	15	TGCAGCGTTGAAGGGCAGGGGTACAACACCGGGGAGCTGTTTTTT	CSVEGQGYNTGELFF
TRBV6-5	TRBJ2-3	.	.	15	TGTGCCAGCAGTTACAGGGGCCACCGAAGGGATACGCAGTATTTT	CASSYRGHRRDTQYF
TRBV19	TRBJ2-7	.	many	13	TGTGCCAGTAGTATCATAGGGGGCTACGAGCAGTACTTC	CASSIIGGYEQYF
TRBV29-1	TRBJ1-4	.	many	12	TGCAGCGTTGGGGAGGGGGATGAAAAACTGTTTTTT	CSVGEGDEKLFF
TRBV19	TRBJ2-1	TRBD2	many	17	TGTGCCAGTAGTATAGGTTCCGCGGGAGGGGGATGGAATGAGCAGTTCTTC	CASSIGSAGGGWNEQFF
TRBV24-1	TRBJ1-2	.	few	13	TGTGCTAGAGCTGGTGCGGGGAACTATGGCTACACCTTC	CARAGAGNYGYTF
TRBV12-3/TRBV12-4	TRBJ2-1	TRBD2	.	16	TGTGCCAGCAGTTTCCTCTTAGCGGGAGGTTACAATGAGCAGTTCTTC	CASSFLLAGGYNEQFF
TRBV11-2	TRBJ2-3	TRBD2	once	16	TGTGCCAGCAGCTTATTAGCGGGGGGGGTCACAGATACGCAGTATTTT	CASSLLAGGVTDTQYF
TRBV7-9	TRBJ1-2	.	many	14	TGTGCCAGCAGCAAACTCGGACAGAGCTATGGCTACACCTTC	CASSKLGQSYGYTF
TRBV10-3	TRBJ2-1	.	many	13	TGTGCCATCAGTGAGACCTCCTACAATGAGCAGTTCTTC	CAISETSYNEQFF
TRBV2	TRBJ2-3	TRBD2	many	15	TGTGCCAGCAGTCCGGGACTAGCGGGCACAGATACGCAGTATTTT	CASSPGLAGTDTQYF
TRBV20-1	TRBJ1-1	.	.	15	TGCAGTGCTAGGCCTCCGACAGCCCCGAACACTGAAGCTTTCTTT	CSARPPTAPNTEAFF
TRBV12-3/TRBV12-4	TRBJ2-5	.	many	14	TGTGCCAGCAGTTTTAGACCAAACTCTCCGACCCAGTACTTC	CASSFRPNSPTQYF
TRBV12-3/TRBV12-4	TRBJ2-1	TRBD2	few	16	TGTGCCAGCACGTTCGGGGTGGCGGGAGGAGGAAATGAGCAGTTCTTC	CASTFGVAGGGNEQFF
TRBV20-1	TRBJ2-7	.	.	12	TGCAGTGCTAGAGCAAAAGCTGACGAGCCGTACTTC	CSARAKADEPYF
TRBV11-2	TRBJ2-1	.	.	17	TGTGCCAGCAGCTTAAGTGTTGGGCAGGCGCCCTTCGATGAGCAGTTCTTC	CASSLSVGQAPFDEQFF
TRBV24-1	TRBJ2-6	.	.	15	TGTGCCACCAGTGATTCCCGATCTGGGGCCAACGTCCTGACTTTC	CATSDSRSGANVLTF
TRBV12-3/TRBV12-4	TRBJ2-2	TRBD2	.	16	TGTGCCAGCAGCAAGACTAGCGGGAGAAACACCGGGGAGCTGTTTTTT	CASSKTSGRNTGELFF
TRBV10-3	TRBJ1-2	.	many	11	TGTGCCATCAGGCAGCGAGGAGGCTACACCTTC	CAIRQRGGYTF
TRBV24-1	TRBJ2-5	.	many	15	TGTGCCACCAGTGGGACAGTCGGTCGGGGAGAGACCCAGTACTTC	CATSGTVGRGETQYF
TRBV13	TRBJ2-1	.	many	12	TGTGCCAGCAGCTTGAACACTGAGGAGCAGTTCTTC	CASSLNTEEQFF
TRBV20-1	TRBJ1-2	.	many	12	TGCAGTGCTAGAGATCTCGCCTATGGCTACACCTTC	CSARDLAYGYTF
TRBV24-1	TRBJ2-1	TRBD1	many	15	TGTGCCACCAGTGAGCGACAGGGTTCAGGGAATGAGCAGTTCTTC	CATSERQGSGNEQFF
TRBV11-2	TRBJ1-2	.	.	16	TGTGCCAGCAGCTTAGATGGGCAGGCGCCCCTCTATGGCTACACCTTC	CASSLDGQAPLYGYTF
TRBV20-1	TRBJ1-4	.	.	13	TGCAGTGCTAGAGATTATCGAGGCGAAAAACTGTTTTTT	CSARDYRGEKLFF
TRBV6-5	TRBJ2-1	.	.	13	TGTGCCAGCAGTTACGGACATATAAATGAGCAGTTCTTC	CASSYGHINEQFF
TRBV20-1	TRBJ2-1	TRBD2	many	16	TGCAGTGCTAGATCGTCTAGCGGGAGAGGTCTGAATGAGCAGTTCTTC	CSARSSSGRGLNEQFF
TRBV12-3/TRBV12-4	TRBJ1-2	.	.	12	TGTGCCAGCAGTGCGGGGAGCTCTGGAAACACCTTC	CASSAGSSGNTF
TRBV12-3/TRBV12-4	TRBJ2-1	.	many	14	TGTGCCAGCTGGGGAGGCATGGGATACAATGAGCAGTTCTTC	CASWGGMGYNEQFF
TRBV6-5	TRBJ2-7	.	.	17	TGTGCCAGCAGTCACTCGCGGGACTTTTTGAGCTCCTACGAGCAGTACTTC	CASSHSRDFLSSYEQYF
TRBV18	TRBJ2-7	.	many	15	TGTGCCAGCTCACCAATGGGCGGGGTTGGATACGAGCAGTACTTC	CASSPMGGVGYEQYF
TRBV10-2	TRBJ2-5	TRBD1	many	14	TGCGCCAGTAAGGACAGGGGCGGGAGAGAGACCCAGTACTTC	CASKDRGGRETQYF
TRBV18	TRBJ2-7	.	many	13	TGTGCCAGCTCACGCCCCGGGGCCTACGAGCAGTACTTC	CASSRPGAYEQYF
TRBV15	TRBJ1-2	.	many	15	TGTGCCACCAGCAGAGGGGGGGCCTTGAACTATGGCTACACCTTC	CATSRGGALNYGYTF
TRBV7-2	TRBJ1-4	.	.	17	TGTGCCAGCAGCCGAACACCTCAGACTAGCGGGGGTGAAAAACTGTTTTTT	CASSRTPQTSGGEKLFF
TRBV19	TRBJ1-6	TRBD1	.	15	TGTGCCAGTAGTAGGGTGGGACAGGTAAATTCACCCCTCCACTTT	CASSRVGQVNSPLHF
TRBV5-6	TRBJ2-7	TRBD1	.	20	TGTGCCAGCAGCCTGCAGCTCGGGACAGACGGCCCAACGGAACTTTACGAGCAGTACTTC	CASSLQLGTDGPTELYEQYF
TRBV4-1	TRBJ1-1	TRBD1	.	13	TGCGCCAGCAGCCATGGACAGGGAACTGAAGCTTTCTTT	CASSHGQGTEAFF
TRBV3-1	TRBJ2-3	.	.	16	TGCGCCGGCAGCCAAGGGTCCAGCGGTCTCACAGATACGCAGTATTTT	CAGSQGSSGLTDTQYF
TRBV2	TRBJ1-2	.	many	13	TGTGCCAGCAGTGAAAAGGGATTCCTAGGCTACACCTTC	CASSEKGFLGYTF
TRBV6-5	TRBJ2-3	TRBD2	few	17	TGTGCCAGCAGTCACTCGAAACTAGCGGGGGGGACAGATACGCAGTATTTT	CASSHSKLAGGTDTQYF
TRBV11-3	TRBJ2-7	.	.	18	TGTGCCAGCAGCTTAGGGTCGAATTCGGCCCAACTCTCCTACGAGCAGTACTTC	CASSLGSNSAQLSYEQYF
TRBV6-6	TRBJ2-1	.	many	17	TGTGCCAGCAGCCTATCGACGGGACTTGGGGCCTACAATGAGCAGTTCTTC	CASSLSTGLGAYNEQFF